This T cell receptor (beta chain) was retrieved from a study of identical twins. Germline CDR1 and CDR2: SQVTM and ANQGSEA. This CDR3 comprises 14 residues. V shed 7 bases and J shed 2 bases, with 14 bases lying between them. Study-level results: Where beta out-of-frame sequences were concerned, excess twin sharing was weaker. Abundant beta clonotypes from cord blood bore fewer insertions; memory repertoires lacked this pattern.

With respect to this clonotype: The antigen remains undetermined.

Template switching added a universal primer site, and cDNA bore unique molecular identifiers. Each CDR3 protein gets one entry after TCRdb re-called the 5' RACE reads with MiXCR. The table shows hundreds of thousands of distinct CDR3 sequences, with roughly 6.2% occurring only once. The clonotype was recovered from a man aged 18-30 years in good health. The sequenced sample was naive T cells sorted from blood. This chain uses TRBV29-1 with TRBJ2-2, with D perhaps matching TRBD2 (6 bases). The CDR3 sequence: CSGRDLPNTGELFF. In nucleotides, the CDR3 is TGCAGCGGTCGGGACTTACCTAACACCGGGGAGCTGTTTTTT.